This T cell receptor beta chain was found in a study of radiation and T cells in renal cell carcinoma. Study results and caveats: Top tumor clonotypes rose in blood 2 weeks post-radiation, then contracted.

For this clone: Its antigen is undetermined.

Profiling relied on immunoSEQ multiplex PCR, and the TCRdb table lists in-frame clones only, not all of them. The data hold 150,000 to 200,000 clones, with roughly nine tenths observed a single time. As for time point: blood 4 weeks post-SBRT, at nephrectomy. Treatment specified: 15 Gy SBRT to primary tumor, nephrectomy 4 weeks later. Blood was sampled at baseline, 2 weeks and 4 weeks after SBRT. This receptor was taken from a woman aged 45-59 years with renal cell carcinoma. Sequences were derived from blood, sampled from a patient whose treatment included radiotherapy and nephrectomy.

This CDR3 reads CASSYPAGDNQPQHF. The CDR3 region has the DNA TGTGCCAGCAGTTATCCCGCCGGGGACAATCAGCCCCAGCATTTT. This rearrangement joins TRBV6-6 to TRBJ1-5; no clear D. The ends were cut back, 3 bases at V and 3 bases at J, with 12 bases in the middle. Looked up from germline, CDR1 is MNHNY and CDR2 is SVGAGI (reference sequence). This CDR3 is built from 15 residues.